This T cell receptor (beta chain) was identified during a study of shared T cell receptors in the human thymus. Data came from immunoSEQ multiplex PCR; TCRdb stores just in-frame clones and leaves some out. This table holds 500,000 to 550,000 clones, around 82% found once. Germline assignment: CDR1 SGHTA and CDR2 FQGTGA. The CDR3 covers 14 residues. Trimming pared 4 bases from V and 9 bases from J, leaving 17 bases between. These same records also appear under a second study, on human thymus T cells. This second study says: Thymic samples were excised during corrective heart operations.

Sequenced sample: thymocytes. This sequence joins TRBV7-3 and TRBJ2-3; the D gene is possibly TRBD2 (6 bases). The sequence came from a boy younger than two with a congenital heart defect. The CDR3 is CASSSLGDSGTQYF. The CDR3 DNA reads TGTGCCAGCAGCTCACTCGGGGATAGCGGAACGCAGTATTTT.